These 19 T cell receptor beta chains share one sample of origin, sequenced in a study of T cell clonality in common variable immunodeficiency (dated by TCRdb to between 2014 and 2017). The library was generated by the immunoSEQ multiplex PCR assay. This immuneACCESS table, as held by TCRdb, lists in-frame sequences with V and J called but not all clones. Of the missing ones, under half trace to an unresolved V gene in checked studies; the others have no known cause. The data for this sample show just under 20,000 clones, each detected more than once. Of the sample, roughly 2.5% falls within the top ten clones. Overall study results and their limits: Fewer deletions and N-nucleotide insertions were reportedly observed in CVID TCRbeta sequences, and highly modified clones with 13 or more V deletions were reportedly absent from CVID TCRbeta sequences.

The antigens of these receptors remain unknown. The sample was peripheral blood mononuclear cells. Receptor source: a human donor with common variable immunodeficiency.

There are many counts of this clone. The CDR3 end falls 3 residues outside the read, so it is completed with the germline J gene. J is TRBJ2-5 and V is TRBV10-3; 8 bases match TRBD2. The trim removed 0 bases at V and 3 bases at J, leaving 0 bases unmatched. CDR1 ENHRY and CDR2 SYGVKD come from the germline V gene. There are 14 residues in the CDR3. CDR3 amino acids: CAISESGGEETQYF. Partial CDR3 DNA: TGTGCCATCAGTGAGTCCGGGGGGGAAGAGACC.

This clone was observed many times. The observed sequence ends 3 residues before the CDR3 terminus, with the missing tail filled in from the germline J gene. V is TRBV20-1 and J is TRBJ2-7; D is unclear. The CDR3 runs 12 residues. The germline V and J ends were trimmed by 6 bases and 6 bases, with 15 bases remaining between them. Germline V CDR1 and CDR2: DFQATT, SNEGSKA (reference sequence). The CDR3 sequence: CSAVLSKSEQYF. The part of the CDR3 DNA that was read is TGCAGTGCCGTTCTTAGCAAATCCGAG.

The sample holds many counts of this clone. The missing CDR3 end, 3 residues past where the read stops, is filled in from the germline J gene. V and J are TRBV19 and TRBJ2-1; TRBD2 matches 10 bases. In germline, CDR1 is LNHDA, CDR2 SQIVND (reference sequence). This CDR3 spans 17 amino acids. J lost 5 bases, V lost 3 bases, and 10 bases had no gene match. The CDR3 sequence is CASSIPRLAGFNNEQFF. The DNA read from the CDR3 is TGTGCCAGTAGTATCCCGAGACTAGCGGGCTTTAACAATGAG. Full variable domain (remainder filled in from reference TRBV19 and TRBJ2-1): DGGITQSPKYLFRKEGQNVTLSCEQNLNHDAMYWYRQDPGQGLRLIYYSQIVNDFQKGDIAEGYSVSREKKESFPLTVTSAQKNPTAFYLCASSIPRLAGFNNEQFFGPGTRLTVL.

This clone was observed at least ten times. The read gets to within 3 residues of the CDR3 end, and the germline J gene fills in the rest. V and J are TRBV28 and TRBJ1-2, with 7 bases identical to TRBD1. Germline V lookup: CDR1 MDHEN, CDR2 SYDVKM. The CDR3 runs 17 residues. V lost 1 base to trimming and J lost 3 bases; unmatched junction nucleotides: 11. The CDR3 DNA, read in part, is TGTGCCAGCAGTTTATCCAAATTAGACAGGGAGGACTATGGC. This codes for CASSLSKLDREDYG. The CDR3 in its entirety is CASSLSKLDREDYGYTF.

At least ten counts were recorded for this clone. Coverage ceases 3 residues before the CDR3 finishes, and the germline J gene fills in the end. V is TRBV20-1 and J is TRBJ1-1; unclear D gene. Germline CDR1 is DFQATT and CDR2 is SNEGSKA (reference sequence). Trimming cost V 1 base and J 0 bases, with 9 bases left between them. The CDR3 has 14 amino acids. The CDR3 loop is CSARGAGLNTEAFF. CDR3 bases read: TGCAGTGCTAGAGGGGCAGGCCTGAACACTGAA.

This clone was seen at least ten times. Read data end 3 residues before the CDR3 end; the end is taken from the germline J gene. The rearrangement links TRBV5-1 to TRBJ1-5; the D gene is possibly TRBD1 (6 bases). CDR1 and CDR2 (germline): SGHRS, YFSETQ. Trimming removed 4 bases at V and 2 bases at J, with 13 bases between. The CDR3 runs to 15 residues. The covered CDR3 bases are TGCGCCAGCAGCCTCACAGGGACGGGCAATCAGCCC. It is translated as CASSLTGTGNQP. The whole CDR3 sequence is CASSLTGTGNQPQHF.

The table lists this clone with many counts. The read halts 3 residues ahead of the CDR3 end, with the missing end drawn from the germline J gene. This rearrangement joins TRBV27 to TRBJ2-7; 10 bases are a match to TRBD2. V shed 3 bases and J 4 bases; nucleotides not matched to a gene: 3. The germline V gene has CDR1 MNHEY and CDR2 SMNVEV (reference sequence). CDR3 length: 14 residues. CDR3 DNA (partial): TGTGCCAGCAGTTTCCTAGCGGGAGTGTACGAG. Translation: CASSFLAGVYE. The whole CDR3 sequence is CASSFLAGVYEQYF.

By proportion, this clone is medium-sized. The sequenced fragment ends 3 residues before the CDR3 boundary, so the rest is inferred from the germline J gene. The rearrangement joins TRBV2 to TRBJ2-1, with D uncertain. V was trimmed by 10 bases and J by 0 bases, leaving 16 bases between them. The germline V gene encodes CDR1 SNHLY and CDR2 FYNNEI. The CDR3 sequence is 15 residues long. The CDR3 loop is CATQKGASSYNEQFF. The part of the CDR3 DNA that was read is TGTGCCACCCAAAAAGGAGCTAGCTCCTACAATGAG.

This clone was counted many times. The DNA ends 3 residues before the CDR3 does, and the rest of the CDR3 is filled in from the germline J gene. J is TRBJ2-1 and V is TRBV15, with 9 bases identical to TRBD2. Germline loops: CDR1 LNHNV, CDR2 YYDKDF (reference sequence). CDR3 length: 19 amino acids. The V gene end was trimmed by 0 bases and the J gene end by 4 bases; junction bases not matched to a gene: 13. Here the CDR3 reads CATSRDTWRPSGKYNEQFF. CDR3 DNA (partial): TGTGCCACCAGCAGAGATACGTGGAGGCCTAGCGGGAAGTACAATGAG.

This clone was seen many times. CDR3 amino acids: CASSLRQSGELFF. CDR3 DNA, as far as it was read: TGTGCCAGCAGCTTACGACAGAGCGGGGAG. J is TRBJ2-2 and V is TRBV7-6; maybe TRBD1 (5 bases). With the read ending 3 residues before the CDR3 end, the germline J gene is used to fill in that end. There are 13 residues in the CDR3. Germline CDR1 is SGHVS and CDR2 is FNYEAQ. V was trimmed by 2 bases and J by 7 bases, leaving 8 bases between them.

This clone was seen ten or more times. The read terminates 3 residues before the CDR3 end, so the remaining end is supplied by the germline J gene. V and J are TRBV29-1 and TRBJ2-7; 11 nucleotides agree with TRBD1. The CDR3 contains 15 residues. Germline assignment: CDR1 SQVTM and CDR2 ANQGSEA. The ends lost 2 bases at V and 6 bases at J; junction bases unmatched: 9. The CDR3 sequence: CSVERGDRGFLEQYF. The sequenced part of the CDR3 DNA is TGCAGCGTTGAAAGAGGGGACAGGGGGTTTCTCGAG.

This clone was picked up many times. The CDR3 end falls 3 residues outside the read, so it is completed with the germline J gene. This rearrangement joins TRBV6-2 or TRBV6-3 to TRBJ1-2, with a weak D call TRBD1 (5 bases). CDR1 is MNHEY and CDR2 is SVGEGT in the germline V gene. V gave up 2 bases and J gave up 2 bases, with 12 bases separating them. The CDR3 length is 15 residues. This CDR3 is CASSYQDRGNYGYTF. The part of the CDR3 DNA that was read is TGTGCCAGCAGTTACCAGGATAGGGGAAACTATGGC.

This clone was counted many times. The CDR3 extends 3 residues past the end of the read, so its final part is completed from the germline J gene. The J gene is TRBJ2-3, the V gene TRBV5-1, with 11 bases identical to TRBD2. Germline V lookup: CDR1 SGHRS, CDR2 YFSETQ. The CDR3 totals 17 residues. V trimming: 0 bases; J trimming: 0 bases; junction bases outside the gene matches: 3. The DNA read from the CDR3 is TGCGCCAGCAGCTTGGCCCGGACTAGCGGGAGCACAGATACG. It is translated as CASSLARTSGSTDT. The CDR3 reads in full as CASSLARTSGSTDTQYF.

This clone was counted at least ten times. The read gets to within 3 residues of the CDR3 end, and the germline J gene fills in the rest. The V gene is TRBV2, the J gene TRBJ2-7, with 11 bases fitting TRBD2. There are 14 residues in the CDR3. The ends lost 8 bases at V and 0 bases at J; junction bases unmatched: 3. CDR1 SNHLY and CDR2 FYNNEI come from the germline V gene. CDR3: CASLTSGSSYEQYF. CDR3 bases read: TGTGCCAGCCTTACTAGCGGGAGCTCCTACGAG.

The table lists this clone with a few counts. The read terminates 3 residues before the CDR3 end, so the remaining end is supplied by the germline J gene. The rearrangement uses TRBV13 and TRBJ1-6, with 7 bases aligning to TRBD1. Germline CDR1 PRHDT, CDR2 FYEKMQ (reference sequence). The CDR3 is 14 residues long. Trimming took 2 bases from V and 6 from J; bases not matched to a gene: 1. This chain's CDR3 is CASSLNRGNSPLHF. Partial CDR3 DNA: TGTGCCAGCAGCTTAAACAGGGGTAATTCACCC.

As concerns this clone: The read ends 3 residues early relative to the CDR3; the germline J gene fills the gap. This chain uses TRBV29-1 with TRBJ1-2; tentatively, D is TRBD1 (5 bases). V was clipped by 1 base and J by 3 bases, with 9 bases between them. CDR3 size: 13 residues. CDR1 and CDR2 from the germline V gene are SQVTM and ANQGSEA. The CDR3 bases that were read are TGCAGCGTTGAAGCGACAGACTACTATGGC. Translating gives CSVEATDYYG. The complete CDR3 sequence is CSVEATDYYGYTF.

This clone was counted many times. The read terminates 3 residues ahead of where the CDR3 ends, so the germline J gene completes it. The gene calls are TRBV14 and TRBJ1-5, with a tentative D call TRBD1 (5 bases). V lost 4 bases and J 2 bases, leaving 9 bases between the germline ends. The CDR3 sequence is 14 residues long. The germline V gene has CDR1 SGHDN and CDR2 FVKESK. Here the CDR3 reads CASSLTGGNQPQHF. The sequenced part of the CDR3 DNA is TGTGCCAGCAGCCTAACAGGAGGCAATCAGCCC.

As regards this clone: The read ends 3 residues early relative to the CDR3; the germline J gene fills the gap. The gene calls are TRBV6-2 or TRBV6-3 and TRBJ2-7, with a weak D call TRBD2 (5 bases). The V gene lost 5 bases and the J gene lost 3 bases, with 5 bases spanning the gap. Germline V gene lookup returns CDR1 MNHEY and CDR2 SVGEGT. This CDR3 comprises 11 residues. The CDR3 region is CASSRGYEQYF. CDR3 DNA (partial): TGTGCCAGCAGTCGGGGCTACGAG.

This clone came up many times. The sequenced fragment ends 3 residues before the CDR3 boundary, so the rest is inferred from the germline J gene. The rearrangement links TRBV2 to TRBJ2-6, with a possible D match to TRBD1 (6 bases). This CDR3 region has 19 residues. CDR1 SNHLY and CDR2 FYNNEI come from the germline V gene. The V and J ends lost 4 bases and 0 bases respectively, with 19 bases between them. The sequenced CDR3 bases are TGTGCCAGCAGTGCCCTAGCTCGAGACAGGTCCTCTGGGGCCAACGTC. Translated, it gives CASSALARDRSSGANV. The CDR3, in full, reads CASSALARDRSSGANVLTF.